The subject of this entry is one TCR beta chain. Its antigen is unidentified. The junction departs from germline at one end; a sequencing error may be responsible. Thyroid ultrasound, orbital computed tomography, clinical symptoms, and serum thyroxine and TRAb underpinned diagnoses. This CDR3 is built from 17 residues. The germline CDR1 and CDR2 sequences are SGHAT and FQNNGV. The sample comes from a study of T cells in Graves' hyperthyroidism and ophthalmopathy. Across the whole study: Staff took peripheral blood when the initial diagnosis was made, before any treatment began.

Amplified TCR beta CDR3 regions came from RNA transcripts. During a first-round RT-PCR of the TCR CDR3, the HTBI primer set was used. MiXCR was run by TCRdb on the multiplex PCR reads, yielding one entry per CDR3 protein. This table holds approximately 330,000 distinct CDR3 sequences, 20% to 25% found once. Whole-study results and caveats: Blood held most thyroid clonotypes expanded above 0.001 frequency.

The source of this sequence is a woman aged 45-59 years with Graves' hyperthyroidism. The chain uses TRBV11-2 and TRBJ2-7; TRBD2 aligns across 9 bases. The sample was blood. CDR3 nucleotide sequence: TGTGCCGGCAGCCCCTTGGCGGCGGGAGGGCCTTCCTACGAGCAGTACTTC. Its protein is CAGSPLAAGGPSYEQYF.